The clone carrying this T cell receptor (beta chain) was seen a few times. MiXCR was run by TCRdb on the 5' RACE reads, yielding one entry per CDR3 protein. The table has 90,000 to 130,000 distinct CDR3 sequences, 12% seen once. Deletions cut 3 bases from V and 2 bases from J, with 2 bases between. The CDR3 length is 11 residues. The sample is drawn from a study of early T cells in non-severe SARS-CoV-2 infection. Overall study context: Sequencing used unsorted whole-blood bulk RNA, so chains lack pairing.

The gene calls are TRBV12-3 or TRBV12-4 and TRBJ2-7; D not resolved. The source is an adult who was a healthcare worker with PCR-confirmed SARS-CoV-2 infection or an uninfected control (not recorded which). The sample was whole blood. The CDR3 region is CASSFPYEQYF. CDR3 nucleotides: TGTGCCAGCAGTTTCCCCTACGAGCAGTACTTC.